This T cell receptor beta chain originates from a study of T-cell memory formation after mild COVID-19. This CDR3 is 16 amino acids long. Trimming removed 6 bases from V and 5 bases from J, with 19 bases in between. TCRdb reanalysed the 5' RACE reads using MiXCR and keeps one entry per CDR3 protein. Of under 400,000 distinct CDR3 sequences in the sample, over 25% were seen once. The V and J genes are TRBV12-3 or TRBV12-4 and TRBJ2-2, with D perhaps TRBD1 (6 bases). The sequencing input was PBMCs or a T cell subset sorted from them (not recorded which). The TCR comes from an adult woman who had mild COVID-19 (a few samples of this study predate the infection). Cell type and time point are not known. CDR3 region: CASSPSTGSWTGELFF. The CDR3 nucleotides read TGTGCCAGCAGCCCAAGTACAGGGTCGTGGACCGGGGAGCTGTTTTTT.